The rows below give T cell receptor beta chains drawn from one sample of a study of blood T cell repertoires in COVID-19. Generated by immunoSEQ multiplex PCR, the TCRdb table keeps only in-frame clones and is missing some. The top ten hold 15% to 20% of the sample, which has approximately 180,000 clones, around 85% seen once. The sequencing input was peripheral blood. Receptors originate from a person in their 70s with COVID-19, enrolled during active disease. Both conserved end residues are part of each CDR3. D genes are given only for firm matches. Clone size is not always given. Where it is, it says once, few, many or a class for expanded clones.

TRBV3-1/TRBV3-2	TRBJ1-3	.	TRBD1	TGTGCCAGCAGCCAAGCCCCCTTGGGACAGGGGGGGTTTGTAAGCACCATATATTTT	CASSQAPLGQGGFVSTIYF
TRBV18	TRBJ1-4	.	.	TGTGCCAGCTCACCTAATAATGAAAAACTGTTTTTT	CASSPNNEKLFF
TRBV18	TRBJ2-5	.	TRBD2	TGTGCCAGCTCACCGAGTGGGACTAGCGGCCAAGAGACCCAGTACTTC	CASSPSGTSGQETQYF
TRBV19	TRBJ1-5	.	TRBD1	TGTGCCAGTAGTAGGACAGGGAAGGTCAATCAGCCCCAGCATTTT	CASSRTGKVNQPQHF
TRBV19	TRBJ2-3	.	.	TGTGCCAGTAGCGGGACTCATACGCAGTATTTT	CASSGTHTQYF
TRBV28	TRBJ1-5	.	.	TGTGCCAGCAGTTTAATACAGGCCTCGCAAAGCCAGCATTTT	CASSLIQASQSQHF
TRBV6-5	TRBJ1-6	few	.	TGTGCCAGCAGATCCGGGCGACGGGAAAATTCACCCCTCCACTTT	CASRSGRRENSPLHF
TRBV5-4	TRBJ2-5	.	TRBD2	TGTGCCAGCAGGTCGGGGACTACTAAAGAGACCCAGTACTTC	CASRSGTTKETQYF
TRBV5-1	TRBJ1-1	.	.	TGCGCCAGCAGCTTGGGAGGTAACACTGAAGCTTTCTTT	CASSLGGNTEAFF
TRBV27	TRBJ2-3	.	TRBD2	TGTGCCAGCAGTTTAAGCGGGGGGGCCGAGGGTGCGCAGTATTTT	CASSLSGGAEGAQYF
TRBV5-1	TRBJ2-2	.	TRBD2	TGCGCCAGCAGCCTGACTAGCGGGGGTACCGGGGAGCTGTTTTTT	CASSLTSGGTGELFF
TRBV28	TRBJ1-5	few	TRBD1	TGTGCCAGTTCCCTCGGACAGGGGACTGGTCAGCCCCAGCATTTT	CASSLGQGTGQPQHF
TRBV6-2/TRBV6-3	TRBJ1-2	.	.	TGTGCCAGCAGTTTTTTTGAGGGCTATGGCTACACCTTC	CASSFFEGYGYTF
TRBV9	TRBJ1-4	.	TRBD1	TGTGCCAGCAGCCCGTCAGGGACAGGGGGTGAAAAACTGTTTTTT	CASSPSGTGGEKLFF
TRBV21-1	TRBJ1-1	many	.	TGTGCCAGCAGCGACCGGGACAGTAAGAGGGACACTGAAGCTTTCTTT	CASSDRDSKRDTEAFF
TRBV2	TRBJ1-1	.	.	TGTGCCAGCAGTGAACTGTGGGCAGACGGAGCTTTCTTT	CASSELWADGAFF
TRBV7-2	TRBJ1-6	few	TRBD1	TGTGCCAGCAGCGTCGGGACAGGGAATAATTCACCCCTCCACTTT	CASSVGTGNNSPLHF
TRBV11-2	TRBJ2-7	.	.	TGTGCCAGCAGCCGGCTGACTAGTTACGGCGAGCAGTACTTC	CASSRLTSYGEQYF
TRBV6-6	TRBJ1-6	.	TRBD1	TGTGCCAGCAGTTGGGCGACAGGGAAAGGTTCACCCCTCCACTTT	CASSWATGKGSPLHF
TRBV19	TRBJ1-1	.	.	TGTGCCAGTAGTACCGACAGAAGGAACACTGAAGCTTTCTTT	CASSTDRRNTEAFF
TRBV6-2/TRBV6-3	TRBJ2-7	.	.	TGTGCCAGCAGTCAATCCGGGGGTTCCTACGAGCAGTACTTC	CASSQSGGSYEQYF
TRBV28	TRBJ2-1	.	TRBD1	TGTGCCAGCAGTTTAGACAGGGGGGAGTACAATGAGCAGTTCTTC	CASSLDRGEYNEQFF
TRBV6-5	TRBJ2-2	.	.	TGTGCCAGCAGTTACTCGAATCTGGGGAGCCCCGGGGAGCTGTTTTTT	CASSYSNLGSPGELFF
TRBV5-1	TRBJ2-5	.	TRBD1	TGCGCCAGCAGCCCCACCGGGACAGGCGAAGAGACCCAGTACTTC	CASSPTGTGEETQYF
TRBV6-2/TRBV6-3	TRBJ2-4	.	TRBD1	TGTGCCAGCAGTGACCCTCCCGGGACAGGGAAAAACATTCAGTACTTC	CASSDPPGTGKNIQYF
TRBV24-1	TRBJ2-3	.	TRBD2	TGTGCCACCAGTGTGACTAGCGGTAGCACAGATACGCAGTATTTT	CATSVTSGSTDTQYF
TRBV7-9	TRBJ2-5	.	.	TGTGCCAGCACCCTAAAGGAAGGACTGCGGTACTTC	CASTLKEGLRYF
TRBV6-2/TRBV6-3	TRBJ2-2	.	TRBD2	TGTGCCAGCAGTCTAGGAGGACTAGCGGGAGCTCACACCGGGGAGCTGTTTTTT	CASSLGGLAGAHTGELFF
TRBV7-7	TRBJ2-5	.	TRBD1	TGTGCCAGCAGCCCTACGGGGACAGGCCGTGGGAGGTGGGAGACCCAGTACTTC	CASSPTGTGRGRWETQYF
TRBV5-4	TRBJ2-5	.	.	TGTGCCAGCAGCTTGGCAGGGGCAGAGACCCAGTACTTC	CASSLAGAETQYF
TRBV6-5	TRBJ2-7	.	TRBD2	TGTGCCAGCAGTCGAACTAGCGGGGGGTCCTACGAGCAGTACTTC	CASSRTSGGSYEQYF
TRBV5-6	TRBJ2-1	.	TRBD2	TGTGCCAGCAGCTCTCGGGGTAGCGGGGGGCGCAATGAGCAGTTCTTC	CASSSRGSGGRNEQFF
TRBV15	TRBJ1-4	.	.	TGTGCCACCAGCGGCGGGAGGCAGGGGAGAGAAAAACTGTTTTTT	CATSGGRQGREKLFF
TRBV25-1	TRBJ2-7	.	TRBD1	TGTGCCAGCAAACGGCAGGGGGCCTCCTACGAGCAGTACTTC	CASKRQGASYEQYF
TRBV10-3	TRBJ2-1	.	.	TGTGCCATCAGTGAGGCAGCGGAAGCCTACAATGAGCAGTTCTTC	CAISEAAEAYNEQFF
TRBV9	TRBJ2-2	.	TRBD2	TGTGCCAGCAGCGCTAGCGGGGTTAACACCGGGGAGCTGTTTTTT	CASSASGVNTGELFF
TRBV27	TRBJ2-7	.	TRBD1	TGTGCCAGCAGTTCCGGACAGGGGAGCGAGCAGTACTTC	CASSSGQGSEQYF
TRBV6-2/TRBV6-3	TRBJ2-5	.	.	TGTGCCAGCAGTCGGACACGGATACAAGAGACCCAGTACTTC	CASSRTRIQETQYF
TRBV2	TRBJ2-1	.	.	TGTGCCAGCAGTATTTTACTCGGCAATGAGCAGTTCTTC	CASSILLGNEQFF
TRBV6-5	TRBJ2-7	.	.	TGTGCCAGCAGTTACTCGGAGCTCTCCTACGAGCAGTACTTC	CASSYSELSYEQYF
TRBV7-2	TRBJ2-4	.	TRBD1	TGTGCCAGCAGCTTAGATAGGTCAGGGGGCTGGAACATTCAGTACTTC	CASSLDRSGGWNIQYF
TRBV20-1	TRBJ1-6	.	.	TGCAGTGCCGCGGGCTCACCCCTCCACTTT	CSAAGSPLHF
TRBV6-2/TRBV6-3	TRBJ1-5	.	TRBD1	TGTGCCAGCAGTTACGACCCGGGACAGGGTTTTAATCAGCCCCAGCATTTT	CASSYDPGQGFNQPQHF
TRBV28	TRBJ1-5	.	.	TGTGCCAGCAGTGGTCTAGTTGGCGCTCAGCCCCAGCATTTT	CASSGLVGAQPQHF
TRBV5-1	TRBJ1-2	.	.	TGCGCCAGCAGCCGAGGGGATTCGGGGGCTAACTATGGCTACACCTTC	CASSRGDSGANYGYTF
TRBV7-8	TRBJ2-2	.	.	TGTGCCAGCAGCTTACTTAGCGGTCCAGGCGGGGAGCTGTTTTTT	CASSLLSGPGGELFF
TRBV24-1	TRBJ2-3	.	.	TGTGCCACCAGTGTTCCCTCGGATACGCAGTATTTT	CATSVPSDTQYF
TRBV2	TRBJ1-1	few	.	TGTGCCAGCAGTGAGCAGGGTGCTGAAGCTTTCTTT	CASSEQGAEAFF
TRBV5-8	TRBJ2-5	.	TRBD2	TGTGCCAGCAGCCTAAGACTAGCGGGAGCCCGGGAGACCCAGTACTTC	CASSLRLAGARETQYF
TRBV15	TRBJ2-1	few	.	TGTGCCACCAGCAGAGGCAAGTGGGAGGCCTACAATGAGCAGTTCTTC	CATSRGKWEAYNEQFF
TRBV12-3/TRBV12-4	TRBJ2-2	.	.	TGTGCCAGCAGCCCTCAGACAGGAAGGGAGCTGTTTTTT	CASSPQTGRELFF
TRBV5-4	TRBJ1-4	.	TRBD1	TGTGCCAGCAGCTTGGGACAGGGAAAACTGTTTTTT	CASSLGQGKLFF